This T cell receptor beta chain was sequenced for a study of CD4 and CD8 cells across lung adenocarcinoma regions. There are 15 residues in the CDR3. Germline CDR1 is MNHNS and CDR2 is SASEGT. TCRdb re-analysed the PCR reads in MiXCR, keeping a single row per CDR3 protein. The sample has 20,000 to 30,000 distinct CDR3 sequences; approximately 51% are singletons. The patients had localized lung adenocarcinoma, a non-small cell subtype. The rearrangement links TRBV6-1 to TRBJ2-2, with 10 bases lining up with TRBD2. The better agreement between TRBJ2-3 and the DNA end casts doubt on the J call. The TCR comes from a male donor with lung adenocarcinoma. The CD4 and CD8 labels of this study may be unreliable. Sequenced material: CD8+ T cells from the center of a lung tumor. CDR3 bases: TGTGCCAGGGGCCAGCGGGAGGGCCGCACCGATGAGCAGTATTTT. Translation gives CARGQREGRTDEQYF.